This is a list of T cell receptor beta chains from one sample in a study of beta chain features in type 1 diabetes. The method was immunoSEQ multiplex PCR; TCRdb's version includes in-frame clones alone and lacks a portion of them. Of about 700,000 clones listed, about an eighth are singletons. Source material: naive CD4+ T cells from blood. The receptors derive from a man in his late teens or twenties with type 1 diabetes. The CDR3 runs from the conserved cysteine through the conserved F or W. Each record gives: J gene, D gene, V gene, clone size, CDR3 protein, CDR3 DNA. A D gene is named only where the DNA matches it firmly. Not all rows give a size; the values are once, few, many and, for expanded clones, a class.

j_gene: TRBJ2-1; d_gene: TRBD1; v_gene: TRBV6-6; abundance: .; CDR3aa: CASSPLGQGSNEQFF; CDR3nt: TGTGCCAGCAGCCCCCTGGGACAGGGTTCCAATGAGCAGTTCTTC
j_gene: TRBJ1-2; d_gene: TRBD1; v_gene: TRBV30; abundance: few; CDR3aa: CAWSGTGVGGYTF; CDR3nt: TGTGCCTGGAGCGGGACAGGGGTCGGCGGCTACACCTTC
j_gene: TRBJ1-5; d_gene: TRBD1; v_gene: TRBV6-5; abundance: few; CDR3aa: CASSDRVGNQPQHF; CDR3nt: TGTGCCAGCAGCGACAGGGTTGGCAATCAGCCCCAGCATTTT
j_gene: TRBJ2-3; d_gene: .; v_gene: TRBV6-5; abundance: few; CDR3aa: CASSYWAGATDTQYF; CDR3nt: TGTGCCAGCAGTTATTGGGCAGGGGCTACAGATACGCAGTATTTT
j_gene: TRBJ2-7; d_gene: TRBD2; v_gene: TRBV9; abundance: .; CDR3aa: CASSAAGFEQYF; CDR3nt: TGTGCCAGCAGCGCAGCGGGGTTCGAGCAGTACTTC
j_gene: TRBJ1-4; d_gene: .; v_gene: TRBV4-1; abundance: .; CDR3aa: CASSPSLEGKLFF; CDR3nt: TGCGCCAGCAGCCCTAGTCTCGAAGGAAAACTGTTTTTT
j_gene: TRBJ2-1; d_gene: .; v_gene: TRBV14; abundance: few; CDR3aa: CASSQVHSSYNEQFF; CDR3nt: TGTGCCAGCAGCCAAGTACACAGCTCCTACAATGAGCAGTTCTTC
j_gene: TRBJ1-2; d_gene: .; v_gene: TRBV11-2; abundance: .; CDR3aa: CASSSRTRRGYTF; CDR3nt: TGTGCCAGCAGCTCCCGTACACGTCGGGGCTACACCTTC
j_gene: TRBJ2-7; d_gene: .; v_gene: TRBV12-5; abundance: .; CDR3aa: CASGFMQGSQYF; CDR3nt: TGTGCTAGTGGTTTCATGCAGGGGTCCCAGTACTTC
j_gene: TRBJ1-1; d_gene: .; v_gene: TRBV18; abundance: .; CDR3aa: CASSPPPVTEAFF; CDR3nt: TGTGCCAGCTCACCACCGCCGGTGACTGAAGCTTTCTTT
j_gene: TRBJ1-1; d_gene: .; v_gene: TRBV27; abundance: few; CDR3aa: CASSSDAENTEAFF; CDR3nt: TGTGCCAGCAGTTCCGACGCCGAAAACACTGAAGCTTTCTTT
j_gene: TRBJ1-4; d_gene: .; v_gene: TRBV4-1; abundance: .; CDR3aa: CASSQTTGPTGREKLFF; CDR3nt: TGCGCCAGCAGCCAAACTACCGGGCCGACCGGTAGGGAAAAACTGTTTTTT
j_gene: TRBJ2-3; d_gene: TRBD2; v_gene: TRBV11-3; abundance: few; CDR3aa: CASSETSGWISGTDTQYF; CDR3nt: TGTGCCAGCAGCGAGACTAGCGGGTGGATATCTGGCACAGATACGCAGTATTTT
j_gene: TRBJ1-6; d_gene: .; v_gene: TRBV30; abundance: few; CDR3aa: CAWSVRWGRVVNFSPLHF; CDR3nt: TGTGCCTGGAGTGTACGTTGGGGCAGGGTGGTGAATTTTTCACCCCTCCACTTT
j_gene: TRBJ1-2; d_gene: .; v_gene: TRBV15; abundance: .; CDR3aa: CATSNNFLRTAGNYGYTF; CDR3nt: TGTGCCACCAGCAATAACTTTCTTCGGACGGCTGGGAACTATGGCTACACCTTC
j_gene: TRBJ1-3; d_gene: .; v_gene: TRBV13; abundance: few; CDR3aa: CASSPAGNTIYF; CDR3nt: TGTGCCAGCAGCCCGGCTGGAAACACCATATATTTT
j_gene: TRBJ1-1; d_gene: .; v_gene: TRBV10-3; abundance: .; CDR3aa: CAIQGEETEAFF; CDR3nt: TGTGCCATCCAAGGGGAGGAGACTGAAGCTTTCTTT
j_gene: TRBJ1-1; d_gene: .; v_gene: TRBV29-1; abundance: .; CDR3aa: CSIQGQMNTEAFF; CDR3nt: TGCAGCATCCAGGGGCAGATGAACACTGAAGCTTTCTTT
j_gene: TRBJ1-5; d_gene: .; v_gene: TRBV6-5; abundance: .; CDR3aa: CASSYSGRNQPQHF; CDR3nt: TGTGCCAGCAGTTACTCAGGAAGGAATCAGCCCCAGCATTTT
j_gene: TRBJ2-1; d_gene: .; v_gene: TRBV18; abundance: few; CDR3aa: CASSPVRGGNEQFF; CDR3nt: TGTGCCAGCTCACCGGTGAGGGGTGGAAATGAGCAGTTCTTC
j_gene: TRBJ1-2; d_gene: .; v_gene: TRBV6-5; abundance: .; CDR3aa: CASSRQVSGVRGYTF; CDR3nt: TGTGCCAGCAGTCGACAGGTCTCAGGTGTGCGCGGCTACACCTTC
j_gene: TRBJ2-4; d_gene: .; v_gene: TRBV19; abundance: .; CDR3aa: CASSPGTGYIQYF; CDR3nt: TGTGCCAGTAGTCCCGGAACAGGGTACATTCAGTACTTC
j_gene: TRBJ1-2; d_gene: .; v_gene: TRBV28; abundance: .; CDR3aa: CASSLGSYGYTF; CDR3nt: TGTGCCAGCAGTTTAGGCAGTTATGGCTACACCTTC
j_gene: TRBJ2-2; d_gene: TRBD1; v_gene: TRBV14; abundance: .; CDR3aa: CASRTGAGELFF; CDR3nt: TGTGCCAGCCGAACAGGGGCGGGGGAGCTGTTTTTT
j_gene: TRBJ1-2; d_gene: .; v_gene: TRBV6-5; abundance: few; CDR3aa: CASRDRQIYGYTF; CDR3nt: TGTGCCAGCAGGGACCGACAGATCTATGGCTACACCTTC
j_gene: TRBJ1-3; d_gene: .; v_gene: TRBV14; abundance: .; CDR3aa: CASSQAGHGNTIYF; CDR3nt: TGTGCCAGCAGCCAAGCAGGCCATGGAAACACCATATATTTT
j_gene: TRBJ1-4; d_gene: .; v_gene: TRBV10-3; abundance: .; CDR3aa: CAISESTGEKLFF; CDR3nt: TGTGCCATCAGTGAGTCAACAGGCGAAAAACTGTTTTTT
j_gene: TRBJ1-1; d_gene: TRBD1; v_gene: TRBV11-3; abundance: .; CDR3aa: CASSSLTGVTEAFF; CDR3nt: TGTGCCAGCAGCTCTTTAACAGGGGTCACTGAAGCTTTCTTT
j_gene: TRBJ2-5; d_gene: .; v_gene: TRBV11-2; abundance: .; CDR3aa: CASNGPQGRAWETQYF; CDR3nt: TGTGCCAGCAACGGCCCTCAGGGCAGGGCTTGGGAGACCCAGTACTTC
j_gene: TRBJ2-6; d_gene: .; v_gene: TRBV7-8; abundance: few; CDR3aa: CASSTRAGSGANVLTF; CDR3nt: TGTGCCAGCAGCACCCGAGCCGGCTCTGGGGCCAACGTCCTGACTTTC
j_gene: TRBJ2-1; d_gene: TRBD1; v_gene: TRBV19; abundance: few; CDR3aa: CASSIVRAGGHNEQFF; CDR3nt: TGTGCCAGTAGTATAGTTCGGGCAGGGGGCCACAATGAGCAGTTCTTC
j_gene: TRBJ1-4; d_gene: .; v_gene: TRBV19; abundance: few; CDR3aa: CASSRDTGEKLFF; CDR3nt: TGTGCCAGTAGTAGGGACACCGGTGAAAAACTGTTTTTT
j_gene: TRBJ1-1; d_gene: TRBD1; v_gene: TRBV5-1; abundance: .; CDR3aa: CASSWTGGNTEAFF; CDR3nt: TGCGCCAGCAGCTGGACAGGGGGTAACACTGAAGCTTTCTTT
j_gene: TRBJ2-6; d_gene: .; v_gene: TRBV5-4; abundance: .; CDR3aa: CASSPNPSLGANVLTF; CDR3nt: TGTGCCAGCAGCCCAAACCCTAGCCTAGGGGCCAACGTCCTGACTTTC
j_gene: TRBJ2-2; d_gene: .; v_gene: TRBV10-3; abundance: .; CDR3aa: CAANRDGDTGELFF; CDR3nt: TGTGCCGCAAACCGGGACGGCGACACCGGGGAGCTGTTTTTT
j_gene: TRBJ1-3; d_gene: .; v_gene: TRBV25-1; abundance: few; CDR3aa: CASSEYERGSGNTIYF; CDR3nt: TGTGCCAGCAGTGAATATGAGCGGGGCTCTGGAAACACCATATATTTT
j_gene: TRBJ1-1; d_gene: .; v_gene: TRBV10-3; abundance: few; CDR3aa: CAISAQEVAPEGWDF; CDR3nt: TGTGCCATCAGTGCACAAGAAGTCGCGCCTGAGGGCTGGGACTTT
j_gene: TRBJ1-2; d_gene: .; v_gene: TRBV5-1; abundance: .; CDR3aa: CASSVSGFNDGYTF; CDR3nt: TGCGCCAGCAGCGTATCAGGGTTCAACGATGGCTACACCTTC
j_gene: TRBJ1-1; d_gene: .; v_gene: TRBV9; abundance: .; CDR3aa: CASSVALGGTEAFF; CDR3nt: TGTGCCAGCAGCGTAGCTCTCGGGGGCACTGAAGCTTTCTTT
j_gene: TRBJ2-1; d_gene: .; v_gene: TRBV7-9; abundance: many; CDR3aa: CASSPTVNEQFF; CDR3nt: TGTGCCAGCAGCCCCACAGTCAATGAGCAGTTCTTC
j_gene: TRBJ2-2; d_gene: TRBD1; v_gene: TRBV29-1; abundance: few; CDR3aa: CSVALQGATGELFF; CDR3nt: TGCAGCGTAGCCCTACAGGGGGCGACCGGGGAGCTGTTTTTT
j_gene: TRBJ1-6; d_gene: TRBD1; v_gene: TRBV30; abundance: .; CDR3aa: CACQGQGNSPLHF; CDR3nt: TGTGCCTGCCAGGGACAGGGGAATTCACCCCTCCACTTT
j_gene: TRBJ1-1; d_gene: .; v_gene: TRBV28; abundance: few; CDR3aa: CASSTGTGNTEAFF; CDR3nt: TGTGCCAGCAGTACAGGGACGGGGAACACTGAAGCTTTCTTT
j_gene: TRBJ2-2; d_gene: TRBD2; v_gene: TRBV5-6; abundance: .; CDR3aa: CASSLQGSGASNTGELFF; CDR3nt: TGTGCCAGCAGCCTCCAGGGTAGCGGGGCGTCGAACACCGGGGAGCTGTTTTTT
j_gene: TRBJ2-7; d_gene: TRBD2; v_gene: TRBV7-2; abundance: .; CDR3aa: CASSLALAGGNSYEQYF; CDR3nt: TGTGCCAGCAGCTTAGCGCTAGCGGGGGGAAACTCCTACGAGCAGTACTTC
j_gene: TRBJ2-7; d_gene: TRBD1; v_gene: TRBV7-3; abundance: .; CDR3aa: CASSAPTGAGWEQYF; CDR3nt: TGTGCCAGCAGCGCCCCGACAGGGGCCGGCTGGGAGCAGTACTTC
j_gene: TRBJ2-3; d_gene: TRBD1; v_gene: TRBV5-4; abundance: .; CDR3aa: CASSLGQGRDTQYF; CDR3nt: TGTGCCAGCAGCCTGGGACAGGGTAGGGATACGCAGTATTTT
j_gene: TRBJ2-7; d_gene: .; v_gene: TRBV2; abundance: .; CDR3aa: CASSDQALSSYELYF; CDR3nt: TGTGCCAGCAGTGACCAGGCCTTGAGCTCCTACGAGCTGTACTTC
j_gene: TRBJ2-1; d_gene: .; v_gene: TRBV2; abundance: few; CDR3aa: CASTDAWSEQFF; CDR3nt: TGTGCCAGCACGGACGCGTGGAGTGAGCAGTTCTTC
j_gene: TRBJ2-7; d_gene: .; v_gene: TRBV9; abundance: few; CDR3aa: CASSVRDSPSYEQYF; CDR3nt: TGTGCCAGCAGCGTAAGGGACTCCCCTTCCTACGAGCAGTACTTC
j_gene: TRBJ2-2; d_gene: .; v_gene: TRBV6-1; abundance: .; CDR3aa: CASSEQGNTGELFF; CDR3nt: TGTGCCAGCAGTGAACAGGGGAACACCGGGGAGCTGTTTTTT
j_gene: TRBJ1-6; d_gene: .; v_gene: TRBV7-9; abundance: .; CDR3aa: CASSLNFNRDTYNSPLHF; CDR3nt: TGTGCCAGCAGCTTGAACTTCAACCGGGACACCTATAATTCACCCCTCCACTTT